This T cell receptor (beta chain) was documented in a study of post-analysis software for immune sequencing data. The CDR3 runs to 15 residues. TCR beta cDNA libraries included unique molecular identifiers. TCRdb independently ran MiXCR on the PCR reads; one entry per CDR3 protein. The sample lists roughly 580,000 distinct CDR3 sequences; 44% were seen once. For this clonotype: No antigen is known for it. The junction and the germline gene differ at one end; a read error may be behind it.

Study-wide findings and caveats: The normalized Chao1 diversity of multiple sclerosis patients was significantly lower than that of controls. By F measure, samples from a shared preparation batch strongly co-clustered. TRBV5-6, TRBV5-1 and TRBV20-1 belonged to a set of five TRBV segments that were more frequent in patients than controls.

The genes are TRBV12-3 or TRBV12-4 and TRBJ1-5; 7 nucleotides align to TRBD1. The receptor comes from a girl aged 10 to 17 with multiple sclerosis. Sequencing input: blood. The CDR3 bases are TGTGCCGGCAGTTTGGGACAGTTCGGCAATCAGCCCCAGCATTTT. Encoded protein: CAGSLGQFGNQPQHF.